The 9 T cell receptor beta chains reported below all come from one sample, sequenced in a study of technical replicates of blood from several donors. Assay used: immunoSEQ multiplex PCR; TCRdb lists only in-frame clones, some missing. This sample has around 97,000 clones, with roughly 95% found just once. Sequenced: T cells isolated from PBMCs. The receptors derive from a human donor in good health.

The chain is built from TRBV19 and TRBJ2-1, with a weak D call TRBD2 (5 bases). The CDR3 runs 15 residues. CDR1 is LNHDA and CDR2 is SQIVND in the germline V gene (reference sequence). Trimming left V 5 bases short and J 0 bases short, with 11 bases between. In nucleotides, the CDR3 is TGTGCCAGTAGTTCGGGGTTTAGCTCCTACAATGAGCAGTTCTTC. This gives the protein CASSSGFSSYNEQFF. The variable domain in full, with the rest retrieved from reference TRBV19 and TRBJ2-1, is DGGITQSPKYLFRKEGQNVTLSCEQNLNHDAMYWYRQDPGQGLRLIYYSQIVNDFQKGDIAEGYSVSREKKESFPLTVTSAQKNPTAFYLCASSSGFSSYNEQFFGPGTRLTVL.

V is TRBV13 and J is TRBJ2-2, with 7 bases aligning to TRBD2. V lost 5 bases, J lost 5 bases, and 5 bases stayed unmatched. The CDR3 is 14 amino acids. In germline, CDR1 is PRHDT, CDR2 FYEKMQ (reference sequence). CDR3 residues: CASSAHSGTGELFF. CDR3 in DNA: TGTGCCAGCAGCGCACATAGCGGGACCGGGGAGCTGTTTTTT.

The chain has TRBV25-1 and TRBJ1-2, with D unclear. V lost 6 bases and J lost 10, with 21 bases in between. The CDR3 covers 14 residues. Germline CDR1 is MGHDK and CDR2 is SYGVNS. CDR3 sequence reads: CASSDTGPVDSYTF. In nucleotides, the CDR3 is TGTGCCAGCAGCGACACCGGGCCAGTGGACTCCTACACCTTC.

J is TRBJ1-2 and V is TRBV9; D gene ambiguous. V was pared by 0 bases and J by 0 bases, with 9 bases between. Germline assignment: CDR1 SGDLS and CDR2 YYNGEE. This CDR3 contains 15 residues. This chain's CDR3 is CASSVAREANYGYTF. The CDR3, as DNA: TGTGCCAGCAGCGTAGCTAGGGAGGCTAACTATGGCTACACCTTC.

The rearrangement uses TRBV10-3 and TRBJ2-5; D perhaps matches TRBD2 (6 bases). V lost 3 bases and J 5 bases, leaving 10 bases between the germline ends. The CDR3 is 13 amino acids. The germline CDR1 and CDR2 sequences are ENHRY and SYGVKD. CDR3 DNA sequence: TGTGCCATCAGTGAATCGGGAGTGGAGACCCAGTACTTC. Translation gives CAISESGVETQYF.

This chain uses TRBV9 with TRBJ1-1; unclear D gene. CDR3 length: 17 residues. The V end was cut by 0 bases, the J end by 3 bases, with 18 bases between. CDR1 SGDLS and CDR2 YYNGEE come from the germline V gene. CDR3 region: CASSVGASERVDTEAFF. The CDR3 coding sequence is TGTGCCAGCAGCGTAGGTGCATCCGAACGGGTCGACACTGAAGCTTTCTTT.

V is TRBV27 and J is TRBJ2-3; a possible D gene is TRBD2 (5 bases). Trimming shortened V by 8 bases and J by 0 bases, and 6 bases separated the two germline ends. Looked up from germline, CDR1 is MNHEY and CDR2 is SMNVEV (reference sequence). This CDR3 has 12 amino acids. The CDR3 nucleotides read TGTGCCAGCCGGGAAAGCACAGATACGCAGTATTTT. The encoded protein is CASRESTDTQYF.

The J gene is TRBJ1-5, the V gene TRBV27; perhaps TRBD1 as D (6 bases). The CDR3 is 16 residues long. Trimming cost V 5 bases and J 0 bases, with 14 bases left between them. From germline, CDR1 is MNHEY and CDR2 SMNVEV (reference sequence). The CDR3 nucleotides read TGTGCCAGCAGTCCATGGGCAGGGGCTAGCAATCAGCCCCAGCATTTT. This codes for CASSPWAGASNQPQHF.

CDR3 protein: CASSQEYSNQPQHF. In DNA, the CDR3 is TGTGCCAGCAGCCAGGAGTATAGCAATCAGCCCCAGCATTTT. The V and J genes are TRBV4-2 and TRBJ1-5; D is unresolved. From germline, CDR1 is LGHNA and CDR2 YNFKEQ. V lost 3 bases, J lost 0 bases, and 6 bases lay in between. The CDR3 has 14 residues.